A selection of T cell receptor beta chains follows, all from one sample in a study of blood T cell repertoires in COVID-19. Measured with immunoSEQ multiplex PCR; TCRdb has only the in-frame clones, and not every one. Of 200,000 to 250,000 clones in the sample, about 81% were seen once. The material sequenced was PBMCs or T cells enriched from blood (not recorded which). These receptors all stem from a man aged 40-49 years who had recovered from COVID-19. Each CDR3 is given with its conserved first and last residue. A D gene is named only where the DNA matches it firmly. Not all rows give a size; the values are once, few, many and, for expanded clones, a class.

clone size: .; J gene: TRBJ2-3; CDR3 length: 17; V gene: TRBV5-1; D gene: .; CDR3 protein: CASSFNLGGAGTDTQYF; CDR3 DNA: TGCGCCAGCAGCTTCAACCTAGGAGGGGCAGGGACAGATACGCAGTATTTT
clone size: .; J gene: TRBJ1-3; CDR3 length: 12; V gene: TRBV5-1; D gene: .; CDR3 protein: CASSLDKNTIYF; CDR3 DNA: TGCGCCAGCAGCTTGGACAAGAACACCATATATTTT
clone size: once; J gene: TRBJ1-2; CDR3 length: 12; V gene: TRBV5-6; D gene: .; CDR3 protein: CASSPGGGGYTF; CDR3 DNA: TGTGCCAGCAGCCCCGGTGGAGGGGGCTACACCTTC
clone size: .; J gene: TRBJ2-2; CDR3 length: 13; V gene: TRBV3-1/TRBV3-2; D gene: .; CDR3 protein: CASSQIRRGELFF; CDR3 DNA: TGTGCCAGCAGCCAAATCCGCCGGGGGGAGCTGTTTTTT
clone size: .; J gene: TRBJ2-5; CDR3 length: 16; V gene: TRBV30; D gene: TRBD1; CDR3 protein: CAWRTRDRGGVGTQYF; CDR3 DNA: TGTGCCTGGAGGACCCGGGACAGGGGGGGGGTAGGGACCCAGTACTTC
clone size: .; J gene: TRBJ1-1; CDR3 length: 16; V gene: TRBV11-2; D gene: TRBD1; CDR3 protein: CASSLLQGARYTEAFF; CDR3 DNA: TGTGCCAGCAGCTTATTACAGGGGGCGAGATACACTGAAGCTTTCTTT
clone size: .; J gene: TRBJ1-1; CDR3 length: 15; V gene: TRBV6-5; D gene: .; CDR3 protein: CASSRTGILNTEAFF; CDR3 DNA: TGTGCCAGCAGCCGAACAGGGATTTTGAACACTGAAGCTTTCTTT
clone size: .; J gene: TRBJ2-7; CDR3 length: 14; V gene: TRBV27; D gene: TRBD1; CDR3 protein: CASKRQGIIYEQYF; CDR3 DNA: TGTGCCAGCAAGCGACAGGGGATAATTTACGAGCAGTACTTC
clone size: .; J gene: TRBJ1-5; CDR3 length: 16; V gene: TRBV7-8; D gene: TRBD1; CDR3 protein: CASTPLRQGSNQPQHF; CDR3 DNA: TGTGCCAGCACCCCCCTGCGACAGGGGAGCAATCAGCCCCAGCATTTT
clone size: .; J gene: TRBJ2-7; CDR3 length: 14; V gene: TRBV5-8; D gene: TRBD2; CDR3 protein: CASSPTSGGGEQYF; CDR3 DNA: TGTGCCAGCAGCCCGACTAGCGGGGGGGGTGAGCAGTACTTC
clone size: .; J gene: TRBJ1-4; CDR3 length: 17; V gene: TRBV5-1; D gene: .; CDR3 protein: CASSLGQRSATNEKLFF; CDR3 DNA: TGCGCCAGCAGCTTGGGCCAGCGATCTGCAACTAATGAAAAACTGTTTTTT
clone size: .; J gene: TRBJ1-5; CDR3 length: 15; V gene: TRBV7-8; D gene: .; CDR3 protein: CASSLAWGRGQPQHF; CDR3 DNA: TGTGCCAGCAGCTTAGCGTGGGGCAGGGGACAGCCCCAGCATTTT
clone size: once; J gene: TRBJ2-3; CDR3 length: 17; V gene: TRBV7-8; D gene: TRBD2; CDR3 protein: CASSPERGHGRGDTQYF; CDR3 DNA: TGTGCCAGCAGCCCGGAGCGGGGCCACGGGCGGGGAGATACGCAGTATTTT
clone size: .; J gene: TRBJ2-7; CDR3 length: 13; V gene: TRBV5-1; D gene: .; CDR3 protein: CASSPTAPYEQYF; CDR3 DNA: TGCGCCAGCAGTCCGACAGCTCCCTACGAGCAGTACTTC
clone size: .; J gene: TRBJ1-3; CDR3 length: 13; V gene: TRBV14; D gene: .; CDR3 protein: CASSQVAGNTIYF; CDR3 DNA: TGTGCCAGCAGCCAAGTGGCAGGAAACACCATATATTTT
clone size: .; J gene: TRBJ1-5; CDR3 length: 15; V gene: TRBV5-1; D gene: .; CDR3 protein: CASRAGTTSNQPQHF; CDR3 DNA: TGCGCCAGCAGGGCCGGGACAACTAGCAATCAGCCCCAGCATTTT
clone size: .; J gene: TRBJ2-1; CDR3 length: 10; V gene: TRBV29-1; D gene: .; CDR3 protein: CSDYYNEQFF; CDR3 DNA: TGCAGCGACTACTACAATGAGCAGTTCTTC
clone size: .; J gene: TRBJ2-5; CDR3 length: 13; V gene: TRBV10-3; D gene: .; CDR3 protein: CAISEDSSETQYF; CDR3 DNA: TGTGCCATCAGTGAGGACAGTAGTGAGACCCAGTACTTC